The 23 T cell receptor beta chains in this list originate from one sample, sequenced in a study of T cells in localized non-small cell lung cancer (dated by TCRdb to the early 2020s). Library preparation was by the immunoSEQ multiplex PCR assay. In TCRdb, the immuneACCESS table is reduced to in-frame sequences with V and J assigned. These tables do not hold every clone; where another copy was compared, an unresolved V gene accounts for under half, and the others remain unexplained. Within this sample are about 52,000 clones, with approximately 86% of them counted one time only. The ten largest account for 16% of the sample. Here the sequenced sample was PBMCs, taken before any cancer treatment. These receptors came from a female donor with stage II lung adenocarcinoma.

This sequence joins TRBV19 and TRBJ2-1; D is perhaps TRBD1 (5 bases). CDR1 and CDR2 from the germline V gene are LNHDA and SQIVND (reference sequence). V lost 5 bases and J lost 0, with 14 bases in between. The CDR3 runs to 16 residues. CDR3 sequence: CASSPIGASSYNEQFF. CDR3 nucleotides: TGTGCCAGTAGTCCCATAGGGGCGAGCTCCTACAATGAGCAGTTCTTC.

V gene TRBV2 combines with J gene TRBJ2-1; a possible D gene is TRBD1 (6 bases). V shed 3 bases and J shed 2 bases, with 14 bases lying between them. This CDR3 comprises 16 residues. Germline values: CDR1 SNHLY, CDR2 FYNNEI. CDR3 region: CASSEETGPAYNEQFF. The CDR3 coding sequence is TGTGCCAGCAGTGAGGAGACAGGACCAGCCTACAATGAGCAGTTCTTC.

The chain couples TRBV15 to TRBJ2-3, with D possibly matching TRBD2 (6 bases). The CDR3 loop spans 17 amino acids. Trimming pared 1 base from V and 1 base from J, leaving 15 bases between. Germline V gene sequence: CDR1 LNHNV, CDR2 YYDKDF (reference sequence). The chain's CDR3 is CATSRGLRGFGTDTQYF. As DNA, the CDR3 is TGTGCCACCAGCAGAGGGCTCCGGGGGTTCGGCACAGATACGCAGTATTTT.

CDR3 bases: TGTGCCAGCAGTGTGGGGCAGAGTTTCTATGGCTACACCTTC. It yields the protein CASSVGQSFYGYTF. V and J are TRBV6-1 and TRBJ1-2; D may be TRBD1 (5 bases). Trimming removed 4 bases from V and 4 bases from J, with 13 bases in between. Germline V gene sequence: CDR1 MNHNS, CDR2 SASEGT. There are 14 residues in the CDR3.

The rearrangement joins TRBV10-3 to TRBJ2-3, with 7 bases that match TRBD2. CDR3 length: 12 amino acids. The junction had 3 bases not matched to a gene; V was cut back by 10 bases and J by 2 bases. Germline CDR1 reads ENHRY; CDR2 reads SYGVKD. CDR3 nucleotide sequence: TGTGCCACTAGCGGATCCACAGATACGCAGTATTTT. It codes for CATSGSTDTQYF.

This clone has only one observation. V is TRBV6-6 and J is TRBJ1-1; TRBD1 matches 10 bases. The CDR3 is 15 residues long. CDR1 is MNHNY and CDR2 is SVGAGI in the germline V gene (reference sequence). J gave up 7 bases and V 7 bases, and 12 bases lay outside the gene matches. The CDR3 here is CASIPGQGLRGEAFF. Written as DNA, the CDR3 is TGTGCCAGCATCCCGGGACAGGGGCTCCGAGGTGAAGCTTTCTTT.

This chain uses TRBV19 with TRBJ1-5; possibly TRBD1 for D (5 bases). Germline V lookup: CDR1 LNHDA, CDR2 SQIVND (reference sequence). The CDR3 loop spans 16 amino acids. The ends were cut back, 3 bases at V and 5 bases at J, with 17 bases in the middle. Here the CDR3 reads CASSMVFRGRYQPQHF. In DNA form, the CDR3 reads TGTGCCAGTAGTATGGTATTTCGGGGGAGGTATCAGCCCCAGCATTTT.

The rearrangement uses TRBV10-2 and TRBJ2-7, with TRBD2 matching over 15 bases. V shed 5 bases and J 2 bases; nucleotides not matched to a gene: 10. Germline values: CDR1 WSHSY, CDR2 SAAADI. CDR3 length: 18 residues. The CDR3 DNA reads as TGCGCCAGCAGTCCTGGACTAGCGGGGGGGTGGAATGCCTACGAGCAGTACTTC. Its translation is CASSPGLAGGWNAYEQYF.

This clone was seen more than once but under ten times. The chain uses TRBV9 and TRBJ1-1; D may be TRBD1 (5 bases). The V end was cut by 2 bases, the J end by 10 bases, with 15 bases between. Germline assignment: CDR1 SGDLS and CDR2 YYNGEE. The CDR3 contains 13 residues. The CDR3 bases are TGTGCCAGCAGCGTCCAGATCGGGGCTGCAGCTTTCTTT. This gives the protein CASSVQIGAAAFF.

The rearrangement uses TRBV5-5 and TRBJ1-2; no clear D gene. This CDR3 contains 13 residues. The germline V and J ends were trimmed by 4 bases and 0 bases, with 7 bases remaining between them. The germline V gene encodes CDR1 SGHKS and CDR2 YYEKEE (reference sequence). The CDR3 coding sequence is TGTGCCAGCAGCCGGACCTCTAACTATGGCTACACCTTC. This gives the protein CASSRTSNYGYTF.

The chain carries TRBV5-4 and TRBJ2-6; D remains ambiguous. The CDR3 covers 14 residues. Trimming pared 0 bases from V and 4 bases from J, leaving 5 bases between. From germline, CDR1 is SGHNT and CDR2 YYREEE (reference sequence). CDR3 sequence (DNA): TGTGCCAGCAGCTTGGTGGGGGGGGCCAACGTCCTGACTTTC. Its translation: CASSLVGGANVLTF.

The CDR3, as DNA: TGTGCCACCAGCAGAGATAGGGGGCCAGATACGCAGTATTTT. Translation gives CATSRDRGPDTQYF. The rearrangement links TRBV15 to TRBJ2-3, with 7 bases lining up with TRBD1. Germline CDR1 is LNHNV and CDR2 is YYDKDF (reference sequence). This CDR3 is 14 amino acids long. The junction had 1 base not matched to a gene; V was cut back by 0 bases and J by 4 bases.

Only one count was recorded for this clone. The chain carries TRBV29-1 and TRBJ1-2; no reliable D call. In germline, CDR1 is SQVTM, CDR2 ANQGSEA. This CDR3 is built from 15 residues. The CDR3 sequence is CSLDPPAQPNYGYTF. In DNA, the CDR3 is TGCAGTCTAGACCCCCCCGCTCAGCCTAACTATGGCTACACCTTC.

V is TRBV15 and J is TRBJ2-3; D not resolved. Germline V lookup: CDR1 LNHNV, CDR2 YYDKDF (reference sequence). Trimming pared 5 bases from V and 2 bases from J, leaving 14 bases between. There are 15 residues in the CDR3. The CDR3 sequence: CATSPVAVPTDTQYF. The CDR3 bases are TGTGCCACCAGCCCCGTGGCAGTCCCCACAGATACGCAGTATTTT.

This chain links TRBV6-1 with TRBJ1-2; D is uncertain. From germline, CDR1 is MNHNS and CDR2 SASEGT. This CDR3 has 13 amino acids. V lost 7 bases, J lost 3 bases, and 12 bases lay in between. CDR3 amino acids: CASTVLGDYGYTF. CDR3 coding DNA: TGTGCCAGCACCGTCTTGGGAGACTATGGCTACACCTTC.

The J gene is TRBJ1-1, the V gene TRBV5-4, with D possibly matching TRBD1 (6 bases). The CDR3 contains 14 residues. CDR1 is SGHNT and CDR2 is YYREEE in the germline V gene (reference sequence). V was cut by 2 bases and J by 2 bases, with 10 bases left in between. CDR3 protein: CASSFQGLNTEAFF. The CDR3, as DNA: TGTGCCAGCAGCTTTCAGGGGCTAAACACTGAAGCTTTCTTT.

This clone turned up a few times. Other nucleotide sequences from this sample produce the same CDR3. V and J are TRBV27 and TRBJ1-5, with D maybe TRBD1 (6 bases). Germline loops: CDR1 MNHEY, CDR2 SMNVEV (reference sequence). The CDR3 totals 13 residues. V gave up 2 bases and J gave up 5 bases, with 7 bases separating them. CDR3 amino acids: CASSLGGYQPQHF. CDR3 bases: TGTGCCAGCAGTTTAGGGGGCTATCAGCCCCAGCATTTT.

This rearrangement joins TRBV5-1 to TRBJ1-1; D not certain. The length of the CDR3 is 14 residues. Germline V gene sequence: CDR1 SGHRS, CDR2 YFSETQ. The germline V and J ends were trimmed by 4 bases and 0 bases, with 10 bases remaining between them. CDR3 in amino acids: CASSPRELNTEAFF. Written as DNA, the CDR3 is TGCGCCAGCAGCCCCCGGGAATTGAACACTGAAGCTTTCTTT.

This chain links TRBV6-6 with TRBJ1-3, with 7 bases fitting TRBD1. V trimming: 6 bases; J trimming: 1 base; junction bases outside the gene matches: 3. This CDR3 is 14 amino acids long. Germline CDR1 reads MNHNY; CDR2 reads SVGAGI (reference sequence). CDR3: CASSLTGSGNTIYF. The CDR3 bases are TGTGCCAGCAGCTTGACAGGGTCTGGAAACACCATATATTTT.

V is TRBV5-1 and J is TRBJ1-4; D unresolved. The CDR3 contains 16 residues. The V gene lost 0 bases and the J gene lost 7 bases, with 16 bases spanning the gap. The germline gives CDR1 SGHRS, CDR2 YFSETQ. The CDR3 coding sequence is TGCGCCAGCAGCTTGGACCTGGTATTTTCAGGTGAAAAACTGTTTTTT. It yields the protein CASSLDLVFSGEKLFF.

The chain has TRBV5-1 and TRBJ1-2, with D hard to call. The germline CDR1 and CDR2 sequences are SGHRS and YFSETQ. Trimming shortened V by 5 bases and J by 4 bases, and 12 bases separated the two germline ends. There are 13 residues in the CDR3. The CDR3 region is CASSPGRSYGYTF. The CDR3, as DNA: TGCGCCAGCAGTCCCGGACGGAGCTATGGCTACACCTTC.

The rearrangement links TRBV5-1 to TRBJ1-1, with TRBD1 matching over 12 bases. V lost 4 bases to trimming and J lost 6 bases; unmatched junction nucleotides: 16. Per the germline V gene, CDR1 is SGHRS and CDR2 is YFSETQ. The CDR3 consists of 18 residues. This chain's CDR3 is CASSEGQGASHVVPEAFF. The DNA for the CDR3 is TGCGCCAGCAGCGAGGGACAGGGGGCATCCCATGTCGTCCCTGAAGCTTTCTTT.

The chain recombines TRBV18 with TRBJ1-1; D unresolved. The V and J ends lost 3 bases and 1 base respectively, with 15 bases between them. Germline CDR1 KGHSH, CDR2 LQKENI. The CDR3 consists of 16 residues. In DNA form, the CDR3 reads TGTGCCAGCTCACCCACTTCGAGGCCGTCGAACACTGAAGCTTTCTTT. Amino acid sequence: CASSPTSRPSNTEAFF.